This T cell receptor (beta chain) was obtained from a study of cytomegalovirus exposure and HLA in healthy donors. The CDR3 loop spans 15 amino acids. V was shortened by 3 bases and J by 0 bases, with 10 bases between the two germline ends. Per the germline V gene, CDR1 is SGHNT and CDR2 is YENEEA. 13 Jbeta primers and 60 Vbeta primers were used for the PCR. Libraries were prepared by immunoSEQ multiplex PCR; TCRdb keeps only in-frame clonotypes and omits some of them. The sample consists of some 100,000 clones, 75% to 85% of them appearing once. Study-level findings and limits: It was likely that a cluster of highly shared sequence variants was a sequencing artifact.

Notes on this clone: Its matching antigen is unknown.

The receptor comes from a male donor in good health and CMV-seropositive. The source material was PBMCs. The V gene is TRBV11-3, the J gene TRBJ2-3; tentatively, D is TRBD1 (6 bases). The CDR3 nucleotides are TGTGCCAGCAGCTTGGGGGACAAGAGCACAGATACGCAGTATTTT. Protein sequence: CASSLGDKSTDTQYF.